Sequencing of this T cell receptor (beta chain) was carried out in a study of human T cells and chemical hapten exposure. Study-wide context: Diphenylcyclopropenone was administered weekly to the scalp of patients throughout the approximately 25-week study. Per-sample variation in TCR yield stemmed mainly from small pooled library volume differences.

This CDR3 has 15 amino acids. CDR1 LGHNA and CDR2 YSLEER come from the germline V gene. V lost 0 bases and J lost 6, with 15 bases in between. One entry per CDR3 protein, called by TCRdb with MiXCR from the RACE reads. This sample has under 120,000 distinct CDR3 sequences, with about 10% found just once. The sample's time point: patch test 1, 2 weeks after DPC sensitization. Specified treatment: therapeutic diphenylcyclopropenone sensitization with weekly scalp DPC. In this sample, this clonotype turned up many times. This sample comprised whole blood, obtained in connection with sensitization to the hapten diphenylcyclopropenone (DPC). This receptor was obtained from a woman in her forties with alopecia areata. Some clones in this sample may be carry-over from other donors' samples. The chain recombines TRBV4-3 with TRBJ2-7; D is uncertain. CDR3 in DNA: TGCGCCAGCAGCCAAGAGTACGAAACCTTTCCCGAGCAGTACTTC. Encoded protein: CASSQEYETFPEQYF.